The rows below give T cell receptor beta chains drawn from one sample of a study of shared clonotypes between healthy human individuals. The table came from immunoSEQ multiplex PCR; TCRdb's copy has only in-frame clones and leaves some out. This table holds about 770,000 clones, around 70% found once. Sequenced sample: memory CD4+ T cells sorted from blood. All receptors come from a woman younger than 45 in good health. CDR3s include the opening cysteine and the closing phenylalanine or tryptophan. The order of the fields is clone size, J gene, D gene, V gene, CDR3 DNA, CDR3 protein. A D gene is named only where the DNA matches it firmly. Clone size, where shown, is once, few, many, or a class for clones that have expanded.

>few|TRBJ1-1|-|TRBV6-1
TGTGCCAGCAGTGCCATGACAGCGGATCGCACTGAAGCTTTCTTT
CASSAMTADRTEAFF
>-|TRBJ1-5|-|TRBV28
TGTGCCAGCAGTTTATCAGGGAGCAGCAATCAGCCCCAGCATTTT
CASSLSGSSNQPQHF
>-|TRBJ1-2|-|TRBV28
TGTGCCAGCAACCCCGGGGGAAACTATGGCTACACCTTC
CASNPGGNYGYTF
>-|TRBJ1-5|-|TRBV6-1
TGTGCCAGCAGTGAAAAGGGGGGAGGTCATAGCAATCAGCCCCAGCATTTT
CASSEKGGGHSNQPQHF
>-|TRBJ1-2|-|TRBV6-1
TGTGCCAGCAGTGAAGCCGGAAACTATGGCTACACCTTC
CASSEAGNYGYTF
>-|TRBJ2-7|-|TRBV5-1
TGCGCCAGCAGCTTTCGTGTCCTAGGGGGAGGGTCGTCTTACGAGCAGTACTTC
CASSFRVLGGGSSYEQYF
>many|TRBJ1-2|-|TRBV11-3
TGTGCCAGCAGCCATTCCGGGGAAGACGGCTACACCTTC
CASSHSGEDGYTF
>-|TRBJ1-1|-|TRBV19
TGTGCCAGTACCCGAGGGTTTATTACTGAAGCTTTCTTT
CASTRGFITEAFF
>few|TRBJ1-3|-|TRBV27
TGTGCCAGCAATGACTCCTCTGGAAACACCATATATTTT
CASNDSSGNTIYF
>-|TRBJ2-1|-|TRBV5-1
TGCGCCAGCAGCTTGGGTGCGGGGAGATACAATGAGCAGTTCTTC
CASSLGAGRYNEQFF
>-|TRBJ1-1|-|TRBV28
TGTGCCAGCAGTCCTAGGAGGGGCCAGAACACTGAAGCTTTCTTT
CASSPRRGQNTEAFF
>-|TRBJ1-5|TRBD1|TRBV18
TGTGCCAGCTCCGGGACAGGGGATCAGCCCCAGCATTTT
CASSGTGDQPQHF
>-|TRBJ2-2|TRBD2|TRBV28
TGTGCCAGCAGTTCCCCTGGACTAGTCGCCGGGGAGCTGTTTTTT
CASSSPGLVAGELFF
>-|TRBJ1-1|-|TRBV4-2
TGTGCCAGCAGCCAAGTCGGCGCCGATCCGATGAACACTGAAGCTTTCTTT
CASSQVGADPMNTEAFF
>-|TRBJ2-3|-|TRBV7-9
TGTGCCAGCAGCTTAGGGCGGGATTGGTTAGATACGCAGTATTTT
CASSLGRDWLDTQYF
>-|TRBJ1-4|-|TRBV19
TGTGCCGTCAGTCCCCTGGGAGAAAAACTGTTTTTT
CAVSPLGEKLFF
>-|TRBJ2-2|TRBD1|TRBV5-4
TGTGCCAGCAGCTTGGAGACAGGGGGTGGAGGGGAGCTGTTTTTT
CASSLETGGGGELFF
>-|TRBJ2-3|-|TRBV11-2
TGTGCCAGCGGACAAGCAGATACGCAGTATTTT
CASGQADTQYF
>-|TRBJ2-7|TRBD2|TRBV7-3
TGTGCCAGCATCCCGAGCCAACGGGAGGGCCCTTGGATTTGTTACGAGCAGTACTTC
CASIPSQREGPWICYEQYF
>-|TRBJ2-7|-|TRBV5-6
TGTGCCAGCAGCTGGAGGGCGTCCTACGAGCAGTACTTC
CASSWRASYEQYF
>few|TRBJ2-7|-|TRBV11-2
TGTGCCAGCAGCGCCCTGAGCTCCTACGAGCAGTACTTC
CASSALSSYEQYF
>-|TRBJ1-5|TRBD1|TRBV28
TGTGCCAGCAGCGATCAGGGGGTTAGCAATCAGCCCCAGCATTTT
CASSDQGVSNQPQHF
>-|TRBJ1-2|TRBD1|TRBV6-6
TGTGCCAGCAGCACGGGGACAGGGGGGGATGGCTACACCTTC
CASSTGTGGDGYTF
>-|TRBJ2-6|-|TRBV7-2
TGTGCCAGCAGGATCAGGGTTCCCGGGGCCAACGTCCTGACTTTC
CASRIRVPGANVLTF
>few|TRBJ2-6|-|TRBV19
TGTGCCAGTAAGGGACCAACTGGGGCCAACGTCCTGACTTTC
CASKGPTGANVLTF
>-|TRBJ2-2|TRBD2|TRBV29-1
TGCAGCGTTTTTGCGGGAGAGACCGGGGAGCTGTTTTTT
CSVFAGETGELFF
>-|TRBJ2-7|-|TRBV1
TGCACCAGCAGCCAAGAGTGGCTAGCGGGAGGAAACGAGCAGTACTTC
CTSSQEWLAGGNEQYF
>-|TRBJ2-3|-|TRBV13
TGTGCCAGCAGCTCCGTCCCGCGCGGGCCCTATACCGCCACAGATACGCAGTATTTT
CASSSVPRGPYTATDTQYF
>-|TRBJ2-1|-|TRBV5-1
TGCGCCAGCAGCCTCAGCAGGCCCGACTACAATGAGCAGTTCTTC
CASSLSRPDYNEQFF
>-|TRBJ2-1|-|TRBV2
TGTGCCAGCAGTGCGTTAGCTAAGCAGTTCTTC
CASSALAKQFF
>-|TRBJ2-2|TRBD1|TRBV11-2
TGTGCCAGCAGCCCCGGCAGGACAGGGGAGAGCTCCGGGGAGCTGTTTTTT
CASSPGRTGESSGELFF
>-|TRBJ1-2|-|TRBV6-5
TGTGCCAGCAGCCTGGACGTTAACTATGGCTACACCTTC
CASSLDVNYGYTF
>-|TRBJ2-3|-|TRBV7-2
TGTGCCAGCAGCTTAGGACATCCGAGCACAGATACGCAGTATTTT
CASSLGHPSTDTQYF
>-|TRBJ2-7|-|TRBV19
TGTGCCAGTAGTATTAGGGTTGTGAACTTC
CASSIRVVNF
>-|TRBJ1-5|-|TRBV28
TGTGCCAGCAGTTTCGCGACAGGCTCAACGCTCAATCAGCCCCAGCATTTT
CASSFATGSTLNQPQHF
>-|TRBJ1-1|-|TRBV19
TGTGCCAGTAGGACAGGACAGACGAACACTGAAGCTTTCTTT
CASRTGQTNTEAFF
>many|TRBJ2-1|-|TRBV10-3
TGTGCCATCAGTGTAGGGGGGGACGAGCAGTTCTTC
CAISVGGDEQFF
>-|TRBJ1-4|TRBD1|TRBV27
TGTGCCAGCACCGAAAGACAGGGATTGGGGGAAAAACTGTTTTTT
CASTERQGLGEKLFF
>-|TRBJ2-2|-|TRBV5-1
TGCGCCAGCAGCTTGGCTCAAGAGGCCGGGGAGCTGTTTTTT
CASSLAQEAGELFF
>-|TRBJ1-2|-|TRBV10-3
TGTGCCATCAGTGAGACGAGACATGGCTACACCTTC
CAISETRHGYTF
>many|TRBJ2-6|-|TRBV4-1
TGCGCCAGCAGCCAAGATCAACCTCGAACGGGGGCTGGGGCCAACGTCCTGACTTTC
CASSQDQPRTGAGANVLTF
>-|TRBJ2-5|-|TRBV5-1
TGCGCCAGCAGCCCGGAGGGGAGAGAGACCCAGTACTTC
CASSPEGRETQYF
>-|TRBJ1-5|-|TRBV18
TGTGCCAGCTCACCAGGGCAGCCTGAGAGTCAGCCCCAGCATTTT
CASSPGQPESQPQHF
>-|TRBJ1-4|-|TRBV20-1
TGCAGTGCTAGTCATCGAGAAAAACTGTTTTTT
CSASHREKLFF
>-|TRBJ1-5|-|TRBV28
TGTGCCAGCAGGGTCTATAGCAATCAGCCCCAGCATTTT
CASRVYSNQPQHF
>-|TRBJ1-4|TRBD1|TRBV27
TGTGCCAGCAGTTCGGACAGGCGGGGATCAACTAATGAAAAACTGTTTTTT
CASSSDRRGSTNEKLFF
>-|TRBJ1-2|TRBD1|TRBV5-4
TGTGCCAGCAGCCGAACATCGACAGGGAACTATGGCTACACCTTC
CASSRTSTGNYGYTF
>-|TRBJ2-5|-|TRBV27
TGTGCCAGCATGGGCCATGGTGAGACCCAGTACTTC
CASMGHGETQYF